Below are 2 T cell receptor beta chains sequenced from a single sample in a study of beta chain features in type 1 diabetes. Reverse transcription of all isolated RNA meant that expressed TCRB transcripts were sequenced. Only in-frame clones appear in the TCRdb table, and some are missing; sequencing was by immunoSEQ multiplex PCR. Found here are 860,000 or so clones, roughly a sixth of them singletons; the top ten hold around 0.02%. Specimen: naive CD4+ T cells from blood. The source is a woman between 18 and 30 years old in good health.

This chain uses TRBV4-3 with TRBJ2-3; D uncertain. CDR1 LGHNA and CDR2 YSLEER come from the germline V gene. The CDR3 covers 16 residues. Trimming shortened V by 0 bases and J by 4 bases, and 14 bases separated the two germline ends. The DNA for the CDR3 is TGCGCCAGCAGCCAAGAGTCGGTAGTTGGGGCAGATACGCAGTATTTT. This sequence encodes CASSQESVVGADTQYF.

The rearrangement joins TRBV18 to TRBJ2-6; D remains ambiguous. The V gene's germline CDR1 is KGHSH and CDR2 LQKENI. V was cut by 2 bases and J by 0 bases, with 14 bases left in between. CDR3 size: 18 residues. Here the CDR3 reads CASSPIARRISGANVLTF. In DNA form, the CDR3 reads TGTGCCAGCTCACCAATCGCTCGGCGGATCTCTGGGGCCAACGTCCTGACTTTC.